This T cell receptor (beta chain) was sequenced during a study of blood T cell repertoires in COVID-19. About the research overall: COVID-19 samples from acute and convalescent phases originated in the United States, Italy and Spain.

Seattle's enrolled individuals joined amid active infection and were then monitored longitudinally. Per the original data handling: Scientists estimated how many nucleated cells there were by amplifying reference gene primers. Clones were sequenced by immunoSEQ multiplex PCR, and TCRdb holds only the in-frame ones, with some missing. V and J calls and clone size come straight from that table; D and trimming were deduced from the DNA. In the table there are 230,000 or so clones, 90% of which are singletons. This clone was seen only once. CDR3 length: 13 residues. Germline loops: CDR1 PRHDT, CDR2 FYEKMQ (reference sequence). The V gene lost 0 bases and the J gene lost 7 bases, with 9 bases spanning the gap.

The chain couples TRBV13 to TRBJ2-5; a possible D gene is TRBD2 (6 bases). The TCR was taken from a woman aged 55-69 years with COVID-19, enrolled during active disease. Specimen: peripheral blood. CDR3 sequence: CASSLGPGRTQYF. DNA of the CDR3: TGTGCCAGCAGCTTAGGCCCCGGGAGGACCCAGTACTTC.